The TCR beta chain under discussion was sequenced for a study of quantifying T cell responses using KT2 cells. Overall study: cDNA was made from DNase-treated RNA using alpha and beta constant primers. Estimated efficiency of the T4 ligation step was above 9% under optimum conditions.

KT2 cells were mixed with fixed PBMC numbers at varying ratios. Each cDNA got a UMI-containing oligo ligated at its 3' end. The first PCR ran roughly 4 cycles with an equimolar RC1.1 and RC1.2 beta primer mix. In TCRdb, the UMI-ligation and nested PCR reads were re-called with MiXCR into one record per CDR3 protein. The table lists 40,000 to 50,000 distinct CDR3 sequences, over 15% of them singletons. This CDR3 is 13 amino acids long. From germline, CDR1 is MNHNY and CDR2 SVGAGI (reference sequence). Trimming removed 6 bases at V and 7 bases at J, with 13 bases between. This receptor was taken from a human donor. The rearrangement uses TRBV6-6 and TRBJ2-1, with D perhaps given as TRBD1 or TRBD2 (5 bases each). Sequencing used PBMCs spiked with cells of the T cell clone KT2. CDR3 loop: CASSPPGRNEQFF. The CDR3 region has the DNA TGTGCCAGCAGCCCGCCAGGGAGAAATGAGCAGTTCTTC.